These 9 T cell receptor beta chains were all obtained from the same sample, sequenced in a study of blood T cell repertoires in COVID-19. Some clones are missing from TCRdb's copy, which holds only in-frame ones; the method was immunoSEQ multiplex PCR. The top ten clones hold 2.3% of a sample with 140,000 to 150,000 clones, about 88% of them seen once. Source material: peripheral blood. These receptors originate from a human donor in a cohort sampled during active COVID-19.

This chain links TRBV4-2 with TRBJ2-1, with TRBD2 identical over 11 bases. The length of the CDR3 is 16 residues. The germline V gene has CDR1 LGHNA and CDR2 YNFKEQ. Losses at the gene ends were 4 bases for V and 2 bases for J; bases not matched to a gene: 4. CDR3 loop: CASSPQTSGTYNEQFF. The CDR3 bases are TGTGCCAGCAGCCCACAGACTAGCGGGACCTACAATGAGCAGTTCTTC.

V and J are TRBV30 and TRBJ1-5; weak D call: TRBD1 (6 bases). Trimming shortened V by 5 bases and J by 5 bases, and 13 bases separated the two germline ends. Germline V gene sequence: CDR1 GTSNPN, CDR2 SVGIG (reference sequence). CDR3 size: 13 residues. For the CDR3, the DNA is TGTGCCTGGCAAACAGGGCTGGATCAGCCCCAGCATTTT. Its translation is CAWQTGLDQPQHF.

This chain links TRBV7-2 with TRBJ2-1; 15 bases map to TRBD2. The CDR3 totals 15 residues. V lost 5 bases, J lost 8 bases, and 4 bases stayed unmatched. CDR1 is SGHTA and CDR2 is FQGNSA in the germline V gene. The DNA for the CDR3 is TGTGCCAGCAGCCGGACTAGCGGGAGGGTATATGAGCAGTTCTTC. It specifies CASSRTSGRVYEQFF.

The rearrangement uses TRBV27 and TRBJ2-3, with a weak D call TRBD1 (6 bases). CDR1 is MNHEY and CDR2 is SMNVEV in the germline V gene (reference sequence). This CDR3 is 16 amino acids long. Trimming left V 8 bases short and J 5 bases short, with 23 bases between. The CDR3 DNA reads TGTGCCAGCCGCCCTATGATGGGGGCGCGAATAGATACGCAGTATTTT. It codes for CASRPMMGARIDTQYF.

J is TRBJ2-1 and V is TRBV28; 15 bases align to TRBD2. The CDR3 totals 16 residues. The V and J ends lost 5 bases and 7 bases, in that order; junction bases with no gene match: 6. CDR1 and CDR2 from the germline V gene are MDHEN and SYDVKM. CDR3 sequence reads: CASSLGLAGGENEQFF. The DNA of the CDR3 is TGTGCCAGCAGTCTTGGACTAGCGGGAGGGGAAAATGAGCAGTTCTTC.

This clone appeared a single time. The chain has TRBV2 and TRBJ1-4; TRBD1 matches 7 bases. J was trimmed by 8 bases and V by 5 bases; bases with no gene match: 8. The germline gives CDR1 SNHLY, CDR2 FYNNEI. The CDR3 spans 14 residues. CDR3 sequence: CASSFTGVREKLFF. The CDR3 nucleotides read TGTGCCAGCAGTTTTACAGGGGTTAGGGAAAAACTGTTTTTT. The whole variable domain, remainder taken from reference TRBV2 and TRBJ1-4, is EPEVTQTPSHQVTQMGQEVILRCVPISNHLYFYWYRQILGQKVEFLVSFYNNEISEKSEIFDDQFSVERPDGSNFTLKIRSTKLEDSAMYFCASSFTGVREKLFFGSGTQLSVL.

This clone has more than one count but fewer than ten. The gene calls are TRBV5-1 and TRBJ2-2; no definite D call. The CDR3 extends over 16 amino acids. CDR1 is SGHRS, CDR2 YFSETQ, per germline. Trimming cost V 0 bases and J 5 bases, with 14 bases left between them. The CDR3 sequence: CASSLEVQAATGELFF. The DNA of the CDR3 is TGCGCCAGCAGCTTGGAGGTCCAGGCAGCTACCGGGGAGCTGTTTTTT.

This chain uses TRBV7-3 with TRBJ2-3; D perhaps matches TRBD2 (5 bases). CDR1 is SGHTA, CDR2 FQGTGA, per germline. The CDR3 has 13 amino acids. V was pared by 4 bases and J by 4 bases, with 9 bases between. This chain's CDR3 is CASSYRGSDTQYF. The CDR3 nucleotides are TGTGCCAGCAGCTATCGAGGGTCAGATACGCAGTATTTT.

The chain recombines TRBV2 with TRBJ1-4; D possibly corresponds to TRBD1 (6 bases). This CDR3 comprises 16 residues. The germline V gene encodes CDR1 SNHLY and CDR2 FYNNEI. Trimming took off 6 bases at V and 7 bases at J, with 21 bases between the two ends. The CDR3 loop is CASSRNGAGAAEKLFF. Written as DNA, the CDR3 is TGTGCCAGCAGCCGAAACGGGGCGGGGGCGGCTGAAAAACTGTTTTTT.